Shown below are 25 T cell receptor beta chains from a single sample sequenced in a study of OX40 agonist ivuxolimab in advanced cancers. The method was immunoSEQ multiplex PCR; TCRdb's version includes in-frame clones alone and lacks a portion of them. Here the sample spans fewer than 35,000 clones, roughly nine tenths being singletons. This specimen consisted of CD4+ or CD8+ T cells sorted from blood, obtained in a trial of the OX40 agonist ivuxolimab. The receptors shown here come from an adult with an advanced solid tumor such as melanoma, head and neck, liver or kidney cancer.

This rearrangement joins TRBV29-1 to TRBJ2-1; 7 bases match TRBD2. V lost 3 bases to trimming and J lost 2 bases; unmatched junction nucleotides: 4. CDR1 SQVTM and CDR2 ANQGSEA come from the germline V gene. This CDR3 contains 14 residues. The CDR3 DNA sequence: TGCAGCGTTGATACAGCGGGGACCTACAATGAGCAGTTCTTC. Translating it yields CSVDTAGTYNEQFF.

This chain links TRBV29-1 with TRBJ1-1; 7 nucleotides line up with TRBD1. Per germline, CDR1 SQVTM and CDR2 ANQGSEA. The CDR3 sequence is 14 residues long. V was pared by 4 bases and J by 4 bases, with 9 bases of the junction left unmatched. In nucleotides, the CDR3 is TGCAGCGTTGTTTTCGGGGCAGGGGGCACTGAAGCTTTCTTT. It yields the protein CSVVFGAGGTEAFF. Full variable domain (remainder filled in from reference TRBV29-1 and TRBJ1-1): SAVISQKPSRDICQRGTSLTIQCQVDSQVTMMFWYRQQPGQSLTLIATANQGSEATYESGFVIDKFPISRPNLTFSTLTVSNMSPEDSSIYLCSVVFGAGGTEAFFGQGTRLTVV.

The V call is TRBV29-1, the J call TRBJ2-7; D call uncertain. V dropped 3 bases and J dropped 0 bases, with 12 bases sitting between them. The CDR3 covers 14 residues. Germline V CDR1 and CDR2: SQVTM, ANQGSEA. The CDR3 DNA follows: TGCAGCGTTGATCTCCAGGCTCGCTCCTACGAGCAGTACTTC. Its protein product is CSVDLQARSYEQYF.

CDR3 in amino acids: CSASQEGGQFF. The CDR3 DNA follows: TGCAGTGCTTCACAAGAAGGCGGGCAGTTCTTC. The chain recombines TRBV20-1 with TRBJ2-1; D ambiguous. Germline values: CDR1 DFQATT, CDR2 SNEGSKA (reference sequence). The CDR3 loop spans 11 amino acids. V dropped 5 bases and J dropped 12 bases, with 14 bases sitting between them.

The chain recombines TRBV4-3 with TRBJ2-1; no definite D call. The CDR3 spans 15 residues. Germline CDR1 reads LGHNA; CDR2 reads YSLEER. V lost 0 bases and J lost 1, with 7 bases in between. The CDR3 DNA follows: TGCGCCAGCAGCCAAGAAGGCAGTTCCTACAATGAGCAGTTCTTC. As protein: CASSQEGSSYNEQFF.

The CDR3 is CASSLAGKGQETQYF. DNA of the CDR3: TGTGCCAGCTCATTGGCAGGGAAGGGGCAAGAGACCCAGTACTTC. The chain employs TRBV18 and TRBJ2-5, with a possible D match to TRBD1 (5 bases). Germline V gene sequence: CDR1 KGHSH, CDR2 LQKENI. This CDR3 contains 15 residues. With 5 bases removed from V and 2 bases from J, the gap between germline ends came to 15 bases.

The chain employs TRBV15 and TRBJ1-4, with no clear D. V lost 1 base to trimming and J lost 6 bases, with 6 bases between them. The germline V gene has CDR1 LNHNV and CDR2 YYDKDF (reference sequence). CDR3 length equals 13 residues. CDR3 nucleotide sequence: TGTGCCACCAGCAGAGCAGGTCATGAAAAACTGTTTTTT. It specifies CATSRAGHEKLFF.

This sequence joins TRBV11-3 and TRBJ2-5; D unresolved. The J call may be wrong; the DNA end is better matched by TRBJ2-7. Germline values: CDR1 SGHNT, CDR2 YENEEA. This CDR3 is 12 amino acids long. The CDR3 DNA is TGTGCCAGCAGCCGAGCTGACCACGAGCAGTACTTC. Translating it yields CASSRADHEQYF.

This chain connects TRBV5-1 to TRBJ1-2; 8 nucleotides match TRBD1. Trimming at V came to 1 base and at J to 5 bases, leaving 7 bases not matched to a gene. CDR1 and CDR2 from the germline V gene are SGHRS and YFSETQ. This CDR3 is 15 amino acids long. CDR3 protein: CASSLNGRQGYGYTF. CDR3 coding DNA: TGCGCCAGCAGCTTGAACGGCAGACAGGGGTATGGCTACACCTTC.

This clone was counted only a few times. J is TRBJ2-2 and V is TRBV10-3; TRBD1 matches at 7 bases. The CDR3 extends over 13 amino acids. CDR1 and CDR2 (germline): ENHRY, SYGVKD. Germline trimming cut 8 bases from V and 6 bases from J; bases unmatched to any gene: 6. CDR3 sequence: CAIAWDRSGELFF. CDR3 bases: TGTGCCATCGCTTGGGACAGATCCGGGGAGCTGTTTTTT.

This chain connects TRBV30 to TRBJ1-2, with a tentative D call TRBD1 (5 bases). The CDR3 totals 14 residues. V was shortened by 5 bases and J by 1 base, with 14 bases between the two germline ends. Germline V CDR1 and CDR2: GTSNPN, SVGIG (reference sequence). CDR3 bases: TGTGCCTGGGGGGGGACGGGCGATAACTATGGCTACACCTTC. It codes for CAWGGTGDNYGYTF.

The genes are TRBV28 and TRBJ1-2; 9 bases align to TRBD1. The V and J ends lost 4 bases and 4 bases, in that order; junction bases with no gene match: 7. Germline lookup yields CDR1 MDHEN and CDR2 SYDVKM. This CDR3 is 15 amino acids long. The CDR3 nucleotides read TGTGCCAGCAGTTCAGGACAGGGGAAGATCTATGGCTACACCTTC. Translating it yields CASSSGQGKIYGYTF.

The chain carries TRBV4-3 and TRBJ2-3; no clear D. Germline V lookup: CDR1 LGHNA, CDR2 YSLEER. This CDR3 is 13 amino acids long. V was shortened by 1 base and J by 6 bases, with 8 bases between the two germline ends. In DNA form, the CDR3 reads TGCGCCAGCAGCCAAGGGGTTGGGGATACGCAGTATTTT. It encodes CASSQGVGDTQYF.

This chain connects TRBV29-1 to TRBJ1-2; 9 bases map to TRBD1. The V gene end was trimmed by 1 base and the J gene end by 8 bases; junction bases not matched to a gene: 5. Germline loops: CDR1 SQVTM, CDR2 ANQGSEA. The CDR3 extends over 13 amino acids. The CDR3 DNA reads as TGCAGCGTTGAAGTCTCCGGGACAGGGGGCTACACCTTC. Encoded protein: CSVEVSGTGGYTF.

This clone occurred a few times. The CDR3 sequence is CASSLSGGTEAFF. CDR3 in DNA: TGCGCCAGCAGCTTGTCAGGGGGCACTGAAGCTTTCTTT. The chain is built from TRBV5-1 and TRBJ1-1; 7 bases agree with TRBD1. The CDR3 covers 13 residues. Losses at the gene ends were 1 base for V and 4 bases for J; bases not matched to a gene: 1. CDR1 SGHRS and CDR2 YFSETQ come from the germline V gene. The variable domain in full, with the rest retrieved from reference TRBV5-1 and TRBJ1-1, is KAGVTQTPRYLIKTRGQQVTLSCSPISGHRSVSWYQQTPGQGLQFLFEYFSETQRNKGNFPGRFSGRQFSNSRSEMNVSTLELGDSALYLCASSLSGGTEAFFGQGTRLTVV.

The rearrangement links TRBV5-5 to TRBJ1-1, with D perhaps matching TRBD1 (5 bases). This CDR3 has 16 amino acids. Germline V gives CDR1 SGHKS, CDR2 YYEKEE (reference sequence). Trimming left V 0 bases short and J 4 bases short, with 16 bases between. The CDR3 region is CASSLGVGGGGTEAFF. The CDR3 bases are TGTGCCAGCAGCTTGGGCGTCGGAGGCGGGGGCACTGAAGCTTTCTTT. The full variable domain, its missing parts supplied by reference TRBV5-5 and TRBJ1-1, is DAGVTQSPTHLIKTRGQQVTLRCSPISGHKSVSWYQQVLGQGPQFIFQYYEKEERGRGNFPDRFSARQFPNYSSELNVNALLLGDSALYLCASSLGVGGGGTEAFFGQGTRLTVV.

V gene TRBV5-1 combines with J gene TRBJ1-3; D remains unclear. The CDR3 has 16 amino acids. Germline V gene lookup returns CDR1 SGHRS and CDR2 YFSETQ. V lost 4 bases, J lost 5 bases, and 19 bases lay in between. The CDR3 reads CASSLDTRGGRNTIYF. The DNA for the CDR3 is TGCGCCAGCAGCCTAGATACACGGGGAGGGAGAAACACCATATATTTT.

The CDR3: CASNPGQGMHTEAFF. The CDR3, as DNA: TGTGCCAGTAACCCAGGACAGGGTATGCACACTGAAGCTTTCTTT. The genes are TRBV19 and TRBJ1-1; the match to TRBD1 covers 8 bases. With V trimmed by 7 bases and J by 3 bases, 10 bases remained unmatched. From germline, CDR1 is LNHDA and CDR2 SQIVND (reference sequence). The CDR3 totals 15 residues.

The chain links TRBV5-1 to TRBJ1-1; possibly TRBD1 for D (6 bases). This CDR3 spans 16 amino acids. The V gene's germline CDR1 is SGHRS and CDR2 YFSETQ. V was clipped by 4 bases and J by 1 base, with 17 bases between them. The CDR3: CASSERQGTKNTEAFF. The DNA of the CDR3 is TGCGCCAGCAGCGAGCGGCAGGGGACAAAGAACACTGAAGCTTTCTTT.

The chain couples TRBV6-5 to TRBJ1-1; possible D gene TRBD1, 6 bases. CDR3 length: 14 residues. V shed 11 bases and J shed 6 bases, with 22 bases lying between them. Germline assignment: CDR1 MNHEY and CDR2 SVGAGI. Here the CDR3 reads CAACYSGTGSEAFF. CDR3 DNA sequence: TGTGCCGCCTGTTATTCCGGCACAGGGTCTGAAGCTTTCTTT.

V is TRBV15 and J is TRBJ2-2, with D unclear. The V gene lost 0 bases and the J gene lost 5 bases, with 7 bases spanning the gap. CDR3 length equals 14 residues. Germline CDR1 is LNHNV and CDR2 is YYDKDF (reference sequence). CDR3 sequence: CATSRETATGELFF. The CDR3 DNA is TGTGCCACCAGCAGAGAAACAGCTACCGGGGAGCTGTTTTTT.

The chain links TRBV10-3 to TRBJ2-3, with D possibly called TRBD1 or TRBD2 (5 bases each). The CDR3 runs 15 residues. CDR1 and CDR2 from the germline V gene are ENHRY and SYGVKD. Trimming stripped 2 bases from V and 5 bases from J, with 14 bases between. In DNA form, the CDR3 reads TGTGCCATCAGTGAGCGGGGCGGCAGACAAGATACGCAGTATTTT. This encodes CAISERGGRQDTQYF.

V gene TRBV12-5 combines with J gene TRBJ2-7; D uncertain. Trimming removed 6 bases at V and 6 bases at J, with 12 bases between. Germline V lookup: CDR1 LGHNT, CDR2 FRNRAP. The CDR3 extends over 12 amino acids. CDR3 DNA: TGTGCTAGTGGACGCGACTCGGGCGAGCAGTACTTC. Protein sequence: CASGRDSGEQYF. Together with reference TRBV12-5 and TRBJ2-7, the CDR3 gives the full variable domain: DARVTQTPRHKVTEMGQEVTMRCQPILGHNTVFWYRQTMMQGLELLAYFRNRAPLDDSGMPKDRFSAEMPDATLATLKIQPSEPRDSAVYFCASGRDSGEQYFGPGTRLTVT.

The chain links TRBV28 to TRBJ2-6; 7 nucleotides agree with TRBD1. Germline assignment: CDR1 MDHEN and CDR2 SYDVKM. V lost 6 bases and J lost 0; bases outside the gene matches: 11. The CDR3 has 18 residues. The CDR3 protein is CASRSPGGPSSGANVLTF. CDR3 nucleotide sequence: TGTGCCAGCAGGAGTCCAGGGGGACCCAGCTCTGGGGCCAACGTCCTGACTTTC.

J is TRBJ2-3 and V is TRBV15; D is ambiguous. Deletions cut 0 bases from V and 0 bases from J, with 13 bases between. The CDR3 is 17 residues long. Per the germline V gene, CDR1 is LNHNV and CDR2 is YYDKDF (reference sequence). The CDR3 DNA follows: TGTGCCACCAGCAGAGATCCTCCGCGGAAGAGCACAGATACGCAGTATTTT. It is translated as CATSRDPPRKSTDTQYF.